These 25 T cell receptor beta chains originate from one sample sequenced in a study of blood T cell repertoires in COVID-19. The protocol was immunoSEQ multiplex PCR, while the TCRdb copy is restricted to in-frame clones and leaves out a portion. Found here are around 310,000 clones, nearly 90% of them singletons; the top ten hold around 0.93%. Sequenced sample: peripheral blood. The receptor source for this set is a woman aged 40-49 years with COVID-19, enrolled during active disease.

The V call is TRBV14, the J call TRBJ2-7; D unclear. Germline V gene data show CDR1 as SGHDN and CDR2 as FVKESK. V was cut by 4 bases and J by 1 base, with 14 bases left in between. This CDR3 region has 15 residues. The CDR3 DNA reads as TGTGCCAGCAGCCCGGGTTCCAATCCTTCCTACGAGCAGTACTTC. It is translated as CASSPGSNPSYEQYF.

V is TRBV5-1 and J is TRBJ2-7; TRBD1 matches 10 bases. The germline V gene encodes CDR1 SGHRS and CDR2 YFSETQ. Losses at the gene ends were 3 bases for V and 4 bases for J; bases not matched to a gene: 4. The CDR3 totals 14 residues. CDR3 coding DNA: TGCGCCAGCAGCTCGACAGGGGGCGCGTACGAGCAGTACTTC. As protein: CASSSTGGAYEQYF.

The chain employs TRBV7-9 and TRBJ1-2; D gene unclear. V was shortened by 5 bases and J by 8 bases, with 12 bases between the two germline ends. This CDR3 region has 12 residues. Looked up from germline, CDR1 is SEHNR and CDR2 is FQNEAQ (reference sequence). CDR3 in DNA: TGTGCCAGCAGCCCTCTTAACTGGGGCTACACCTTC. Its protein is CASSPLNWGYTF. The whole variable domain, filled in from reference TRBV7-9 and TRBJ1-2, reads DTGVSQNPRHKITKRGQNVTFRCDPISEHNRLYWYRQTLGQGPEFLTYFQNEAQLEKSRLLSDRFSAERPKGSFSTLEIQRTEQGDSAMYLCASSPLNWGYTFGSGTRLTVV.

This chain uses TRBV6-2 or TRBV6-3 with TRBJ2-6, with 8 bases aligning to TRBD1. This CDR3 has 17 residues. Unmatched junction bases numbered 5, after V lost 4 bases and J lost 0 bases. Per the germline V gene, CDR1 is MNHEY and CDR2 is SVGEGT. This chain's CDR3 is CASSSGQAFSGANVLTF. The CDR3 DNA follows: TGTGCCAGCAGTTCGGGACAGGCCTTCTCTGGGGCCAACGTCCTGACTTTC.

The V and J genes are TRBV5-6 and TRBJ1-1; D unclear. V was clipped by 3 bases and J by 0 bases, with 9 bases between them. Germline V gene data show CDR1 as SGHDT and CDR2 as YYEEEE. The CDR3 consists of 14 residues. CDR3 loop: CASSSLTVNTEAFF. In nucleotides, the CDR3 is TGTGCCAGCAGCTCGCTGACTGTGAACACTGAAGCTTTCTTT. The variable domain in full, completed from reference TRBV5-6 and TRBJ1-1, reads DAGVTQSPTHLIKTRGQQVTLRCSPKSGHDTVSWYQQALGQGPQFIFQYYEEEERQRGNFPDRFSGHQFPNYSSELNVNALLLGDSALYLCASSSLTVNTEAFFGQGTRLTVV.

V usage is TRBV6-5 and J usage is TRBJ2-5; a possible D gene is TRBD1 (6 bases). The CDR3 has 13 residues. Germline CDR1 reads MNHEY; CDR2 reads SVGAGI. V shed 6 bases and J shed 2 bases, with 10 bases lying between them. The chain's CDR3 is CASRLQGQETQYF. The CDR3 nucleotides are TGTGCCAGCAGATTACAGGGACAAGAGACCCAGTACTTC.

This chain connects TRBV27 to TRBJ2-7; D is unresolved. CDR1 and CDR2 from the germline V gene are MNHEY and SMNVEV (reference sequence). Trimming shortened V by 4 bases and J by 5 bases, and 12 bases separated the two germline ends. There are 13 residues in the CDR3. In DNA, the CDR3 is TGTGCCAGCAGTTCTCCCCACTTCGACGAGCAGTACTTC. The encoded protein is CASSSPHFDEQYF.

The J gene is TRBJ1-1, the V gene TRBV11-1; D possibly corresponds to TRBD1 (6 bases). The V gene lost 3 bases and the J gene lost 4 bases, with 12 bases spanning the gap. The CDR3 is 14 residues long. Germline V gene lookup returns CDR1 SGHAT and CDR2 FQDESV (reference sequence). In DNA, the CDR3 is TGTGCCAGCAGCTTTATTACAGGGAGCACTGAAGCTTTCTTT. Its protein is CASSFITGSTEAFF.

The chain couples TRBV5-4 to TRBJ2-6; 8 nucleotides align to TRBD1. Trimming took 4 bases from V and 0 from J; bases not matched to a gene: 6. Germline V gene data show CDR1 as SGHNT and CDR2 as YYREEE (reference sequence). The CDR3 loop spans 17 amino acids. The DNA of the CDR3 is TGTGCCAGCAGCCACGACAGGGGTCTCTCTGGGGCCAACGTCCTGACTTTC. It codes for CASSHDRGLSGANVLTF.

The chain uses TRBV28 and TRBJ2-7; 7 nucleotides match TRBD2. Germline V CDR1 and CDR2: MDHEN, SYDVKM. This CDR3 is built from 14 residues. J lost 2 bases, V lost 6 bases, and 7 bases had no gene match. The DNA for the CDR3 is TGTGCCAGCAGGAACCGGGGGGAAACCTACGAGCAGTACTTC. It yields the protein CASRNRGETYEQYF.

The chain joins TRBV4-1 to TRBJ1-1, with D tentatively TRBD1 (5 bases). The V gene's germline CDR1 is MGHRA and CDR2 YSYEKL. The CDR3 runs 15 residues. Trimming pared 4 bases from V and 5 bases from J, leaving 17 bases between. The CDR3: CASSPTSRAGTEAFF. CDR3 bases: TGCGCCAGCAGCCCCACCAGCAGGGCCGGGACTGAAGCTTTCTTT.

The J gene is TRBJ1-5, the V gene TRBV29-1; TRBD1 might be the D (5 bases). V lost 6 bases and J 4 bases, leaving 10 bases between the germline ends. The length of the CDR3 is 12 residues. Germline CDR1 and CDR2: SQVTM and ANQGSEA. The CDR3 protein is CSVQDGNQPQHF. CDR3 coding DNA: TGCAGCGTACAGGACGGGAATCAGCCCCAGCATTTT.

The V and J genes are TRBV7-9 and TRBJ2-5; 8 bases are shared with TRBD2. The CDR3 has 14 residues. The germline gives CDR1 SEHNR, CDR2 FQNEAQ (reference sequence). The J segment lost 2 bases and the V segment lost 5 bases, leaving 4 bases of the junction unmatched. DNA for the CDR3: TGTGCCAGCAGCCCCGGGACTAGTCAAGAGACCCAGTACTTC. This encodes CASSPGTSQETQYF.

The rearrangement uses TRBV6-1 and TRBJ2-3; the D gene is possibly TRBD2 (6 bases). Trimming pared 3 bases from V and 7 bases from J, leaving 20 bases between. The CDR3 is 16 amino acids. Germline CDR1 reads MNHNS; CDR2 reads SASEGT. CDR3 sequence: CASSDGRGSFINTQYF. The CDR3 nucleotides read TGTGCCAGCAGTGACGGGCGGGGAAGTTTTATAAATACGCAGTATTTT.

The CDR3 reads CASLPWATTEAFF. The CDR3 DNA sequence: TGTGCCAGCCTTCCTTGGGCAACCACTGAAGCTTTCTTT. This rearrangement joins TRBV6-5 to TRBJ1-1; no reliable D call. The CDR3 spans 13 residues. CDR1 is MNHEY, CDR2 SVGAGI, per germline. Trimming took 8 bases from V and 4 from J, leaving 14 bases between them.

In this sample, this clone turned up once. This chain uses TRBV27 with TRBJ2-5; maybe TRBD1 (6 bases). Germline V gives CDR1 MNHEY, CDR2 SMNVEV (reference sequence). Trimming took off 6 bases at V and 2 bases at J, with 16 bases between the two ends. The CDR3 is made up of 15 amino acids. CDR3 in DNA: TGTGCCAGCAGCCCCGACAGGCTTACTCAAGAGACCCAGTACTTC. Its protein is CASSPDRLTQETQYF.

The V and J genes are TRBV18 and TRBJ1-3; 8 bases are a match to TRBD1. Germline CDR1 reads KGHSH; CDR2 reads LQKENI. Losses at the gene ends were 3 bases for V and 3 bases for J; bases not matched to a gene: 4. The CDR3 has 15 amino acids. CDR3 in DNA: TGTGCCAGCTCACCCAGGACAGGGAGTGGAAACACCATATATTTT. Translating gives CASSPRTGSGNTIYF.

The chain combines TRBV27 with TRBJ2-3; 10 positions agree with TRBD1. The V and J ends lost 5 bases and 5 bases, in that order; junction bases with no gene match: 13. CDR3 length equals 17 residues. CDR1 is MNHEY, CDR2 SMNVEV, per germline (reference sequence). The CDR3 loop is CASSHKPGQGSEDTQYF. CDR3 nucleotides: TGTGCCAGCAGTCATAAACCGGGACAGGGGTCAGAAGATACGCAGTATTTT.

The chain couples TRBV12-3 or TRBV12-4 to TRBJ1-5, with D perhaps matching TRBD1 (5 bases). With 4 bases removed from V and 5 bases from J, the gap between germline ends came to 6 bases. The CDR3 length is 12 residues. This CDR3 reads CASSWGDQPQHF. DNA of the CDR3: TGTGCCAGCAGTTGGGGGGATCAGCCCCAGCATTTT.

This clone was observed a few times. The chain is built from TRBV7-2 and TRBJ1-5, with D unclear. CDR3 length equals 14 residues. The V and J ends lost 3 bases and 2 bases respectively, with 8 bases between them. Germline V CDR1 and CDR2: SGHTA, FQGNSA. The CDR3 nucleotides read TGTGCCAGCAGCTTCTTAGGAGGCAATCAGCCCCAGCATTTT. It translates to CASSFLGGNQPQHF.

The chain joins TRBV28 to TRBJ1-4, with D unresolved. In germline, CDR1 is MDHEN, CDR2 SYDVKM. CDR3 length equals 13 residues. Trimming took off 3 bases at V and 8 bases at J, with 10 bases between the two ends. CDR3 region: CASSFPAGEKLFF. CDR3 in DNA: TGTGCCAGCAGTTTCCCAGCCGGGGAAAAACTGTTTTTT.

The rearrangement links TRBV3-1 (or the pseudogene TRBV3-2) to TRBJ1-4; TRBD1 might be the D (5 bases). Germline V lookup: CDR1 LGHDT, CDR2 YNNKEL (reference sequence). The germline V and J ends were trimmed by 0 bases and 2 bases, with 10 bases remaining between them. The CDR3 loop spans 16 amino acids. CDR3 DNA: TGTGCCAGCAGCCAAGAGGCAGGGTGGACTAATGAAAAACTGTTTTTT. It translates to CASSQEAGWTNEKLFF.

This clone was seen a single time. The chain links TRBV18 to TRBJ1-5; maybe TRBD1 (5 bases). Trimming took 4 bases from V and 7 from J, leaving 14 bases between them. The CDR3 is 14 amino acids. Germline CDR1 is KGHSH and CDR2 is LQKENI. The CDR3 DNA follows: TGTGCCAGCTCACTGGACAACAGCAGGCAGCCCCAGCATTTT. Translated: CASSLDNSRQPQHF.

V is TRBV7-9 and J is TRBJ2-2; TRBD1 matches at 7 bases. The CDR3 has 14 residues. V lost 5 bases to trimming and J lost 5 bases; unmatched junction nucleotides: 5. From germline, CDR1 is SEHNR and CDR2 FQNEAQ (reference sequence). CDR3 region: CASSLNRGTGELFF. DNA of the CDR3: TGTGCCAGCAGCCTGAACAGGGGAACCGGGGAGCTGTTTTTT.

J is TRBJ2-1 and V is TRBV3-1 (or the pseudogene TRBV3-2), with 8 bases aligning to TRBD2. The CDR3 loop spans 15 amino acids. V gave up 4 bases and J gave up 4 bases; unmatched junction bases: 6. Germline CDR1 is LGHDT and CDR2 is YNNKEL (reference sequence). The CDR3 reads CASSRGSGEYNEQFF. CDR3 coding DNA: TGTGCCAGCAGCCGGGGTAGCGGGGAGTACAATGAGCAGTTCTTC.